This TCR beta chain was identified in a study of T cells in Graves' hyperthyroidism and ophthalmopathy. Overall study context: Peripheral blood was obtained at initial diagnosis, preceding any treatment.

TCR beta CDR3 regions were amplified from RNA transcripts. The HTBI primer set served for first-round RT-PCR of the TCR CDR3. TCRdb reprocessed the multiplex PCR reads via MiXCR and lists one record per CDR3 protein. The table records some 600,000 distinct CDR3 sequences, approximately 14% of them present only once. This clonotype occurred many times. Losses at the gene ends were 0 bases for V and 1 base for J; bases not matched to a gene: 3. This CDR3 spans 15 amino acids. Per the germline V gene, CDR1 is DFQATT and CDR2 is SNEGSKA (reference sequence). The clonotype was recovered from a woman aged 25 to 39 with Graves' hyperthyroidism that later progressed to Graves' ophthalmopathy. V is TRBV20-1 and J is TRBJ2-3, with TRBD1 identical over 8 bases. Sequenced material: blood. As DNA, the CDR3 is TGCAGTGCTAGAGATGCAGGGGGCGGCACAGATACGCAGTATTTT. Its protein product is CSARDAGGGTDTQYF.